Following are 15 T cell receptor beta chains from one sample sequenced in a study of blood T cell repertoires in COVID-19. The assay was immunoSEQ multiplex PCR, and TCRdb's table has in-frame clones only and misses some. The table shows roughly 200,000 clones, with 80% to 90% occurring only once. The sample was peripheral blood. These receptors were collected from a woman aged 80 or over with COVID-19, enrolled during active disease.

The chain combines TRBV28 with TRBJ1-1; D not resolved. The CDR3 extends over 15 amino acids. Germline-derived CDR1 and CDR2 are MDHEN and SYDVKM. The V gene lost 6 bases and the J gene lost 3 bases, with 17 bases spanning the gap. Written as DNA, the CDR3 is TGTGCCAGCAGCCGAAAGACGGGTGGGTACACTGAAGCTTTCTTT. Translated, it gives CASSRKTGGYTEAFF.

The gene calls are TRBV27 and TRBJ1-1, with D possibly TRBD1 on 5 matching bases. The germline V gene encodes CDR1 MNHEY and CDR2 SMNVEV (reference sequence). V was cut by 3 bases and J by 5 bases, with 10 bases left in between. The CDR3 extends over 13 amino acids. The CDR3 DNA is TGTGCCAGCAGTTTCCAGGGTCGGACTGAAGCTTTCTTT. Its translation: CASSFQGRTEAFF.

V is TRBV6-1 and J is TRBJ2-6; no clear D. V lost 2 bases and J 1 base, leaving 24 bases between the germline ends. The CDR3 runs to 21 residues. Per the germline V gene, CDR1 is MNHNS and CDR2 is SASEGT. CDR3 sequence: CASSEFGPPAQVRSGANVLTF. The CDR3 DNA sequence: TGTGCCAGCAGTGAATTTGGCCCGCCGGCCCAGGTCCGTTCTGGGGCCAACGTCCTGACTTTC.

The gene calls are TRBV19 and TRBJ1-4; 7 bases are shared with TRBD1. Germline CDR1 LNHDA, CDR2 SQIVND (reference sequence). The CDR3 runs to 14 residues. V trimming: 3 bases; J trimming: 3 bases; junction bases outside the gene matches: 1. CDR3: CASSIGTANEKLFF. As DNA, the CDR3 is TGTGCCAGTAGTATTGGGACAGCTAATGAAAAACTGTTTTTT.

This rearrangement joins TRBV7-3 to TRBJ2-5; 11 bases align to TRBD2. Germline V gene data show CDR1 as SGHTA and CDR2 as FQGTGA. CDR3 length equals 15 residues. V shed 3 bases and J 5 bases; nucleotides not matched to a gene: 5. CDR3 DNA: TGTGCCAGCAGCTTGCTAGCGGGGGGCTGGGAGACCCAGTACTTC. Translated, it gives CASSLLAGGWETQYF.

The genes are TRBV2 and TRBJ1-5; possible D gene TRBD1, 5 bases. V lost 6 bases and J 2 bases, leaving 14 bases between the germline ends. CDR1 SNHLY and CDR2 FYNNEI come from the germline V gene. The CDR3 contains 15 residues. The CDR3 spells CASRGGSLGNQPQHF. The CDR3 nucleotides are TGTGCCAGCAGGGGGGGAAGCTTGGGCAATCAGCCCCAGCATTTT.

Only one count was recorded for this clone. The chain carries TRBV3-1 (or the pseudogene TRBV3-2) and TRBJ1-4; a weak D match, TRBD1 (6 bases). The CDR3 contains 16 residues. Germline V CDR1 and CDR2: LGHDT, YNNKEL (reference sequence). The V end was cut by 1 base, the J end by 8 bases, with 17 bases between. CDR3 nucleotide sequence: TGTGCCAGCAGCCAAGGTAGTGGGGGCGTAAAGGAAAAACTGTTTTTT. As protein: CASSQGSGGVKEKLFF.

This clone was detected once. Other DNA sequences in this sample translate to the same CDR3. This chain joins TRBV5-4 and TRBJ2-5, with 14 bases that match TRBD2. The V gene's germline CDR1 is SGHNT and CDR2 YYREEE (reference sequence). This CDR3 has 16 amino acids. V lost 0 bases and J lost 2; bases outside the gene matches: 0. CDR3 amino acids: CASSLGLAGGQETQYF. The CDR3 DNA reads as TGTGCCAGCAGCTTGGGACTAGCGGGGGGGCAAGAGACCCAGTACTTC.

The V gene is TRBV5-5, the J gene TRBJ2-7, with D perhaps TRBD2 (6 bases). The CDR3 is 15 amino acids. V was pared by 2 bases and J by 0 bases, with 12 bases between. CDR1 and CDR2 (germline): SGHKS, YYEKEE (reference sequence). The CDR3 region is CASSFGTGGSYEQYF. CDR3 DNA sequence: TGTGCCAGCAGCTTCGGGACTGGCGGCTCCTACGAGCAGTACTTC.

V usage is TRBV3-1 (or the pseudogene TRBV3-2) and J usage is TRBJ1-1; perhaps TRBD1 as D (6 bases). The V gene's germline CDR1 is LGHDT and CDR2 YNNKEL (reference sequence). The CDR3 covers 14 residues. With 5 bases removed from V and 1 base from J, the gap between germline ends came to 11 bases. The CDR3 bases are TGTGCCAGCAGCAGACGGACAGAGAACACTGAAGCTTTCTTT. Residues: CASSRRTENTEAFF.

J is TRBJ2-1 and V is TRBV19; 7 bases line up with TRBD2. Trimming took 5 bases from V and 6 from J; bases not matched to a gene: 10. Germline CDR1 and CDR2: LNHDA and SQIVND (reference sequence). CDR3 length equals 15 residues. The CDR3 DNA reads TGTGCCAGTAGTCACCGGGAACTAGCGCTCAATGAGCAGTTCTTC. This translates into CASSHRELALNEQFF.

This rearrangement joins TRBV30 to TRBJ2-7, with 8 bases that match TRBD1. The J segment lost 6 bases and the V segment lost 2 bases, leaving 15 bases of the junction unmatched. The CDR3 consists of 16 residues. Germline CDR1 is GTSNPN and CDR2 is SVGIG (reference sequence). The CDR3 loop reads CAWSRKRTGPNVEQYF. The CDR3 DNA reads as TGTGCCTGGAGTCGTAAGAGGACAGGGCCCAACGTCGAGCAGTACTTC.

The genes are TRBV12-2 and TRBJ2-5; no check of the table's D call, TRBD1, against the DNA was made. TRBV12-2 represents a pseudogene. CDR3 length equals 16 residues. The CDR3 is CASRLARDRNLETQYF. The CDR3 DNA sequence: TGTGCAAGTCGCTTGGCCCGGGACAGGAACCTAGAGACCCAGTACTTC.

The V and J genes are TRBV28 and TRBJ1-5; TRBD1 is a possible D gene (6 bases). Germline V gene sequence: CDR1 MDHEN, CDR2 SYDVKM. The CDR3 runs 14 residues. Trimming left V 3 bases short and J 3 bases short, with 9 bases between. The CDR3 loop reads CASSLTGPNQPQHF. The CDR3 region has the DNA TGTGCCAGCAGTTTGACAGGCCCCAATCAGCCCCAGCATTTT.

This chain links TRBV30 with TRBJ2-4; D might be TRBD2 (5 bases). V lost 5 bases to trimming and J lost 8 bases, with 10 bases between them. This CDR3 spans 11 amino acids. From germline, CDR1 is GTSNPN and CDR2 SVGIG (reference sequence). CDR3 sequence reads: CAWAVGDIQYF. DNA for the CDR3: TGTGCCTGGGCCGTCGGGGACATTCAGTACTTC.